This T cell receptor (beta chain) was captured by sequencing in a study of early T cells in non-severe SARS-CoV-2 infection. Study overall: Unpaired chains resulted from sequencing bulk RNA of unsorted whole blood.

TCRdb redid the calling of the 5' RACE reads with MiXCR, one entry per CDR3 protein. The sample contains around 86,000 distinct CDR3 sequences, roughly 14% of which appear only once. Ten or more counts support this clonotype. The antigen remains unidentified. Points from the study as a whole: Lookups in VDJdb leaned toward anti-spike CD8 responses and missed private and CD4 specificities.

CDR1 is ENHRY and CDR2 is SYGVKD in the germline V gene. This CDR3 is built from 14 residues. The germline V and J ends were trimmed by 4 bases and 0 bases, with 9 bases remaining between them. The chain recombines TRBV10-3 with TRBJ1-1; D call uncertain. The sample was whole blood. The source of this sequence is an adult who was a healthcare worker with PCR-confirmed SARS-CoV-2 infection or an uninfected control (not recorded which). The CDR3 DNA reads as TGTGCCATCAGTGTAGGGCTGATGAACACTGAAGCTTTCTTT. Translation gives CAISVGLMNTEAFF.